The rows below give T cell receptor beta chains drawn from one sample of a study of cytomegalovirus exposure and HLA in healthy donors. The table came from immunoSEQ multiplex PCR; TCRdb's copy has only in-frame clones and leaves some out. The sample has 200,000 or so clones, roughly 80% seen once; the top ten hold less than 7%. Sample: PBMCs. The receptors were sampled from a man aged 35 to 55 in good health and CMV-seropositive. CDR3s include the opening cysteine and the closing phenylalanine or tryptophan. A D gene is named only where the DNA matches it firmly. Expanded clones get a size class; other rows say once, few or many, or leave the size out.

d_gene	j_gene	v_gene	abundance	len	CDR3aa	CDR3nt
TRBD1	TRBJ2-7	TRBV5-6	.	15	CASTQTGVPSYEQYF	TGTGCCAGCACACAGACAGGGGTACCCTCGTACGAGCAGTACTTC
.	TRBJ2-5	TRBV7-2	.	15	CASSLAASAEETQYF	TGTGCCAGCAGCTTAGCCGCCAGCGCCGAAGAGACCCAGTACTTC
TRBD1	TRBJ1-5	TRBV7-2	.	17	CASSTGTGRVGNQPQHF	TGTGCCAGCAGCACCGGGACAGGGAGGGTTGGCAATCAGCCCCAGCATTTT
.	TRBJ2-7	TRBV5-1	.	14	CASMLRSGSYEQYF	TGCGCCAGCATGCTACGAAGCGGGTCCTACGAGCAGTACTTC
TRBD1	TRBJ1-1	TRBV14	.	14	CASSLYTGGTEAFF	TGTGCCAGCAGCCTCTATACAGGGGGAACTGAAGCTTTCTTT
TRBD1	TRBJ2-7	TRBV6-5	.	14	CASSPAPDRAREYF	TGTGCCAGCAGCCCGGCCCCCGACAGGGCCAGGGAGTACTTC
TRBD1	TRBJ2-1	TRBV7-9	.	15	CASSAGGQIYNEQFF	TGTGCCAGCAGCGCAGGGGGACAGATCTACAATGAGCAGTTCTTC
TRBD1	TRBJ2-7	TRBV30	.	14	CAWSRDSVRYEQYF	TGTGCCTGGAGTCGGGACAGTGTCCGTTACGAGCAGTACTTC
.	TRBJ2-7	TRBV29-1	.	13	CSVEEWRGREQYF	TGCAGCGTTGAAGAGTGGCGGGGGCGCGAGCAGTACTTC
TRBD1	TRBJ1-3	TRBV7-2	.	18	CASRTDPGQISSGNTIYF	TGTGCCAGCAGAACCGATCCGGGACAGATTTCCTCTGGAAACACCATATATTTT
.	TRBJ1-5	TRBV7-2	many	15	CASSLATGSHQPQHF	TGTGCCAGCAGCTTAGCAACCGGGAGCCATCAGCCCCAGCATTTT
TRBD1	TRBJ1-5	TRBV10-3	.	15	CAISEAQGNNQPQHF	TGTGCCATCAGTGAAGCACAGGGGAACAATCAGCCCCAGCATTTT
TRBD1	TRBJ2-7	TRBV2	.	17	CASSVSGTGVNSYEQYF	TGTGCCAGCAGCGTCTCCGGGACAGGGGTAAACTCCTACGAGCAGTACTTC
TRBD2	TRBJ2-1	TRBV9	.	15	CASSVEGSGGDEQFF	TGTGCCAGCAGCGTAGAAGGTAGCGGGGGGGATGAGCAGTTCTTC
TRBD1	TRBJ1-1	TRBV27	.	12	CASSRGGSEAFF	TGTGCCAGCAGCCGAGGGGGCTCTGAAGCTTTCTTT
TRBD2	TRBJ2-3	TRBV19	.	15	CASSIQRGGRDTQYF	TGTGCCAGTAGTATTCAGCGGGGGGGCCGGGATACGCAGTATTTT
TRBD1	TRBJ2-2	TRBV5-1	once	15	CASSGTGGSTGELFF	TGCGCCAGCAGCGGAACAGGGGGCAGCACCGGGGAGCTGTTTTTT
.	TRBJ1-5	TRBV4-1	.	15	CASSQETGINQPQHF	TGCGCCAGCAGCCAAGAGACCGGGATCAATCAGCCCCAGCATTTT
TRBD2	TRBJ2-7	TRBV19	.	16	CASSSPLAGDSYEQYF	TGTGCCAGTAGTAGCCCACTAGCGGGTGACTCCTACGAGCAGTACTTC
TRBD1	TRBJ2-7	TRBV5-1	.	15	CASSHSQDRHYEQYF	TGCGCCAGCAGCCATTCCCAGGACAGGCACTACGAGCAGTACTTC
.	TRBJ1-4	TRBV21-1	few	16	CASSKDDAATNEKLFF	TGTGCCAGCAGCAAAGATGATGCGGCAACTAATGAAAAACTGTTTTTT
.	TRBJ2-7	TRBV2	few	12	CASIPGYYEQYF	TGTGCCAGCATCCCAGGGTACTACGAGCAGTACTTC
.	TRBJ2-7	TRBV7-6	.	12	CASSPRGNEQYF	TGTGCCAGCAGCCCCAGGGGAAACGAGCAGTACTTC
.	TRBJ2-7	TRBV11-1	few	17	CASSSLDRSPTSAEQYF	TGTGCCAGCAGCTCCCTGGACAGATCCCCTACCTCTGCGGAGCAGTACTTC
.	TRBJ2-7	TRBV27	.	14	CASSPRVNNYEQYF	TGTGCCAGCAGTCCGAGGGTGAATAACTACGAGCAGTACTTC
TRBD1	TRBJ2-7	TRBV11-1	.	16	CASSQHGRGLTYEQYF	TGTGCCAGCAGCCAGCACGGCAGGGGGCTCACCTACGAGCAGTACTTC
.	TRBJ1-1	TRBV6-5	.	15	CASSTGSLRNTEAFF	TGTGCCAGTTCAACGGGGTCACTTCGAAACACTGAAGCTTTCTTT
TRBD1	TRBJ1-2	TRBV7-2	.	15	CASSLTGQGNYGYTF	TGTGCCAGCAGCTTAACGGGACAGGGGAACTATGGCTACACCTTC
TRBD1	TRBJ1-4	TRBV19	once	14	CASSRQGTNEKLFF	TGTGCCAGTAGCCGACAGGGGACTAATGAAAAACTGTTTTTT
.	TRBJ1-2	TRBV9	once	15	CASSVGQITNYGYTF	TGTGCCAGCAGCGTAGGGCAGATTACCAACTATGGCTACACCTTC
.	TRBJ2-2	TRBV5-6	.	13	CASSWQGTGELFF	TGTGCCAGCAGCTGGCAGGGGACCGGGGAGCTGTTTTTT
.	TRBJ1-5	TRBV5-4	.	13	CASSLAGNQPQHF	TGTGCCAGCAGCTTGGCCGGCAATCAGCCCCAGCATTTT
TRBD1	TRBJ2-3	TRBV10-2	.	15	CASRLGTGNTDTQYF	TGCGCCAGCAGACTAGGGACAGGGAACACAGATACGCAGTATTTT
.	TRBJ2-3	TRBV4-3	.	14	CASSPESAGDTQYF	TGCGCCAGCAGCCCAGAATCCGCCGGAGATACGCAGTATTTT
TRBD1	TRBJ1-2	TRBV19	.	15	CASSFPGQGNYGYTF	TGTGCCAGTAGTTTCCCGGGACAGGGGAACTATGGCTACACCTTC
.	TRBJ1-1	TRBV11-2	.	13	CASSQGSNTEAFF	TGTGCCAGCAGCCAGGGGTCGAACACTGAAGCTTTCTTT
.	TRBJ1-2	TRBV11-2	.	12	CASRRANYGYTF	TGTGCCAGCCGGCGGGCGAACTATGGCTACACCTTC
TRBD1	TRBJ1-1	TRBV19	.	15	CASSIDWAGGNEAFF	TGTGCCAGTAGTATAGATTGGGCAGGGGGCAATGAAGCTTTCTTT